This is a list of T cell receptor beta chains from one sample in a study of OX40 agonist ivuxolimab in advanced cancers. Generated by immunoSEQ multiplex PCR, the TCRdb table keeps only in-frame clones and is missing some. The table has about 99,000 clones, roughly 94% seen once. The sequencing used CD4+ or CD8+ T cells sorted from blood, collected in a trial of the OX40 agonist ivuxolimab. These receptors came from an adult with an advanced solid tumor such as melanoma, head and neck, liver or kidney cancer. Both conserved end residues are part of each CDR3. Fields, in order: V gene, D gene, J gene, clone size, CDR3 DNA, CDR3 protein. The D gene is left open where the match is weak. Not all rows give a size; the values are once, few, many and, for expanded clones, a class.

TRBV18	TRBD1	TRBJ1-5	NA	TGTGCCAGCTCACCCGGGACAGCCTATAATCAGCCCCAGCATTTT	CASSPGTAYNQPQHF
TRBV9	NA	TRBJ2-7	NA	TGTGCCAGCAGCGTAGAAGGAATCTCCTACGAGCAGTACTTC	CASSVEGISYEQYF
TRBV6-1	NA	TRBJ2-7	NA	TGTGCCAGCAGCCAGGGACTGAATGACTACGAGCAGTACTTC	CASSQGLNDYEQYF
TRBV28	TRBD1	TRBJ2-3	NA	TGTGCCAGCAGTTTGGTAGGGACAGGGACAGATACGCAGTATTTT	CASSLVGTGTDTQYF
TRBV19	TRBD1	TRBJ1-6	once	TGTGCCAGTAGAACACCGGGACAGGGGAATTCACCCCTCCACTTT	CASRTPGQGNSPLHF
TRBV4-3	NA	TRBJ2-1	NA	TGCGCCAGCAGCCAAGATCGAGTTACTGGCTCCTACAATGAGCAGTTCTTC	CASSQDRVTGSYNEQFF
TRBV5-1	NA	TRBJ1-5	once	TGCGCCAGCAGCTTGGGACACGGGGGCAATCAGCCCCAGCATTTT	CASSLGHGGNQPQHF
TRBV18	NA	TRBJ2-7	NA	TGTGCCAGCTCACCTTTCGACACCTACGAGCAGTACTTC	CASSPFDTYEQYF
TRBV7-9	NA	TRBJ2-4	NA	TGTGCCAGCAGCCGACCATTAGGTGGGGAGATGGGCCAAAACATTCAGTACTTC	CASSRPLGGEMGQNIQYF
TRBV7-2	NA	TRBJ1-5	NA	TGTGCCAGCAGCCTATTAGGGCTCAATCAGCCCCAGCATTTT	CASSLLGLNQPQHF